This T cell receptor beta chain came from a study of T cells after yellow fever vaccination. Study information: Preparation of fractions with low cell numbers was performed using SMART-Seq v4 Ultra Low Input.

Details on this clonotype: Its antigen is currently unknown. A single base separates this from a much larger clone, so it may be a read error.

For TCR, cDNA came from 5'RACE template switching, which added a universal primer site and UMIs. TCRdb recomputed calls from the 5' RACE reads with MiXCR, one row per CDR3 protein. The sample contains more than 200,000 distinct CDR3 sequences, about 3.9% of which appear only once. Findings and caveats of the study: Clones from primary vaccination mostly reappeared after the booster (around 96% CD4, around 90% CD8). Contaminants from the bulk population, in the form of abundant clonotypes, could be found in FACS-sorted repertoires.

V was pared by 1 base and J by 6 bases, with 10 bases between. Germline V CDR1 and CDR2: LGHNA, YSLEER. The CDR3 extends over 14 amino acids. The receptor's source is a man aged 18 to 29 who received the YFV17D yellow fever vaccine. Sequencing was performed on PBMCs, taken 15 days after the yellow fever booster vaccination. The chain is built from TRBV4-3 and TRBJ2-1; D call uncertain. Here the CDR3 DNA reads TGCGCCAGCAGCCAAGTAAGGAAATCCAATGAGCAGTTCTTC. Its protein is CASSQVRKSNEQFF.